A single sample is the source of the 25 T cell receptor beta chains below, sequenced in a study of cytomegalovirus exposure and HLA in healthy donors. Amplification used 60 Vbeta primers and 13 Jbeta primers. Sequencing used immunoSEQ multiplex PCR; TCRdb keeps in-frame clones, though not all of them. The sample yields about 83,000 clones, roughly 76% seen once. The sample was PBMCs. These receptors all stem from a woman aged 25 to 39 in good health and CMV-seronegative.

The V gene is TRBV5-1, the J gene TRBJ1-5; 7 bases map to TRBD1. The germline V gene has CDR1 SGHRS and CDR2 YFSETQ. The CDR3 covers 18 residues. V gave up 0 bases and J gave up 7 bases; unmatched junction bases: 16. This CDR3 reads CASSLAPTGTAYKQPQHF. DNA for the CDR3: TGCGCCAGCAGCTTGGCCCCGACAGGGACGGCCTATAAGCAGCCCCAGCATTTT.

The rearrangement uses TRBV28 and TRBJ1-2, with D tentatively TRBD1 (5 bases). The V end was cut by 6 bases, the J end by 4 bases, with 18 bases between. CDR1 MDHEN and CDR2 SYDVKM come from the germline V gene. The CDR3 consists of 15 residues. The CDR3 bases are TGTGCCAGCAGCTCTCCGACGGGGGTTATCTATGGCTACACCTTC. Encoded protein: CASSSPTGVIYGYTF.

The chain recombines TRBV18 with TRBJ1-1; the D gene is possibly TRBD1 (5 bases). The CDR3 has 14 residues. Germline lookup yields CDR1 KGHSH and CDR2 LQKENI. V was trimmed by 1 base and J by 1 base, leaving 7 bases between them. The CDR3 nucleotides read TGTGCCAGCTCACCACTAGGGGCGAACACTGAAGCTTTCTTT. It codes for CASSPLGANTEAFF.

The chain couples TRBV7-9 to TRBJ2-5; D gene unclear. The CDR3 runs to 12 residues. V was trimmed by 3 bases and J by 1 base, leaving 3 bases between them. The germline gives CDR1 SEHNR, CDR2 FQNEAQ (reference sequence). The CDR3 region is CASSLAQETQYF. Here the CDR3 DNA reads TGTGCCAGCAGCTTGGCCCAAGAGACCCAGTACTTC.

This clone was counted a few times. The chain combines TRBV5-4 with TRBJ2-4; D remains unclear. The CDR3 totals 13 residues. Germline V CDR1 and CDR2: SGHNT, YYREEE (reference sequence). V lost 4 bases to trimming and J lost 6 bases, with 11 bases between them. CDR3 nucleotides: TGTGCCAGCAGCCCCTTGAGTGGAAACATTCAGTACTTC. Protein sequence: CASSPLSGNIQYF.

The chain uses TRBV6-6 and TRBJ2-5, with D unclear. The CDR3 has 12 residues. V lost 2 bases and J 3 bases, leaving 4 bases between the germline ends. The germline CDR1 and CDR2 sequences are MNHNY and SVGAGI (reference sequence). This CDR3 is CASSYPKETQYF. The CDR3 region has the DNA TGTGCCAGCAGTTACCCCAAAGAGACCCAGTACTTC.

This clone has a handful of counts. In nucleotides, the CDR3 is TGTGCCAGCAGTGATGACGGGACAGGGGGAGGGCCTCTCTATGGCTACACCTTC. Translating it yields CASSDDGTGGGPLYGYTF. The rearrangement uses TRBV6-4 and TRBJ1-2; 11 bases are shared with TRBD1. CDR3 size: 18 residues. Losses at the gene ends were 3 bases for V and 4 bases for J; bases not matched to a gene: 13. Germline CDR1 and CDR2: MRHNA and SNTAGT.

The rearrangement joins TRBV2 to TRBJ1-1, with 9 bases fitting TRBD1. The CDR3 spans 14 residues. Germline trimming cut 6 bases from V and 4 bases from J; bases unmatched to any gene: 6. In germline, CDR1 is SNHLY, CDR2 FYNNEI. The CDR3 sequence is CASRRQGGGTEAFF. DNA of the CDR3: TGTGCCAGCAGGCGACAGGGGGGCGGCACTGAAGCTTTCTTT.

The genes are TRBV19 and TRBJ2-6; 9 nucleotides align to TRBD1. The V segment lost 1 base and the J segment 4 bases; nucleotides outside the gene matches: 5. Looked up from germline, CDR1 is LNHDA and CDR2 is SQIVND (reference sequence). The CDR3 consists of 17 residues. CDR3 protein: CASSIAGQGSGANVLTF. CDR3 DNA sequence: TGTGCCAGTAGTATAGCGGGACAGGGTAGCGGGGCCAACGTCCTGACTTTC.

The gene calls are TRBV5-4 and TRBJ2-3; perhaps TRBD2 as D (5 bases). Germline loops: CDR1 SGHNT, CDR2 YYREEE (reference sequence). V was trimmed by 0 bases and J by 2 bases, leaving 10 bases between them. The CDR3 length is 15 residues. CDR3 protein: CASSLGLFDTDTQYF. The CDR3 nucleotides are TGTGCCAGCAGCTTGGGACTATTCGACACAGATACGCAGTATTTT.

The chain carries TRBV28 and TRBJ1-4, with a possible D match to TRBD1 (6 bases). Germline assignment: CDR1 MDHEN and CDR2 SYDVKM. Between the trimmed V and J ends, which lost 6 bases and 3 bases, there was a span of 11 bases. The CDR3 runs to 14 residues. CDR3 DNA: TGTGCCAGCAGCTCGGGACACCCTAATGAAAAACTGTTTTTT. Its protein product is CASSSGHPNEKLFF. The variable domain in full, with the rest retrieved from reference TRBV28 and TRBJ1-4, is DVKVTQSSRYLVKRTGEKVFLECVQDMDHENMFWYRQDPGLGLRLIYFSYDVKMKEKGDIPEGYSVSREKKERFSLILESASTNQTSMYLCASSSGHPNEKLFFGSGTQLSVL.

The rearrangement uses TRBV30 and TRBJ2-2; 8 bases are shared with TRBD1. Germline assignment: CDR1 GTSNPN and CDR2 SVGIG (reference sequence). This CDR3 spans 17 amino acids. V was pared by 5 bases and J by 1 base, with 12 bases of the junction left unmatched. In DNA, the CDR3 is TGTGCCTGGGTTCCCCCCTACGGACAGGGGAACACCGGGGAGCTGTTTTTT. This encodes CAWVPPYGQGNTGELFF.

The rearrangement links TRBV28 to TRBJ2-2; no clear D. The CDR3 runs 10 residues. V lost 6 bases and J lost 9, with 5 bases in between. The V gene's germline CDR1 is MDHEN and CDR2 SYDVKM. The DNA of the CDR3 is TGTGCCAGCAGGAGGAGGGAGCTGTTTTTT. Translating gives CASRRRELFF.

The rearrangement joins TRBV11-3 to TRBJ2-1, with D maybe TRBD2 (7 bases). Per germline, CDR1 SGHNT and CDR2 YENEEA. The CDR3 sequence is 16 residues long. V lost 2 bases to trimming and J lost 4 bases, with 15 bases between them. The DNA of the CDR3 is TGTGCCAGCAGCTTAAGGGGGGGGACGGGGTACAATGAGCAGTTCTTC. This codes for CASSLRGGTGYNEQFF.

V is TRBV4-3 and J is TRBJ1-4; 11 bases are a match to TRBD1. The CDR3 length is 20 residues. The J segment lost 11 bases and the V segment lost 0 bases, leaving 20 bases of the junction unmatched. Germline CDR1 LGHNA, CDR2 YSLEER. The CDR3 sequence is CASSQDRFGTGGTGVRKLFF. The CDR3 DNA follows: TGCGCCAGCAGCCAAGATAGATTCGGGACAGGGGGGACGGGGGTCAGGAAACTGTTTTTT.

The gene calls are TRBV30 and TRBJ2-3; maybe TRBD1 (6 bases). This CDR3 spans 16 amino acids. Germline loops: CDR1 GTSNPN, CDR2 SVGIG (reference sequence). Trimming stripped 1 base from V and 2 bases from J, with 16 bases between. The CDR3 sequence is CAWSAQTGHLTDTQYF. DNA of the CDR3: TGTGCCTGGAGTGCCCAGACAGGTCATCTCACAGATACGCAGTATTTT.

The chain carries TRBV27 and TRBJ2-5, with D tentatively TRBD1 (5 bases). The CDR3 length is 14 residues. V lost 0 bases, J lost 4 bases, and 9 bases lay in between. Per germline, CDR1 MNHEY and CDR2 SMNVEV (reference sequence). This CDR3 is CASSLSDSRETQYF. The CDR3 DNA follows: TGTGCCAGCAGTTTATCAGACAGTAGAGAGACCCAGTACTTC.

V usage is TRBV9 and J usage is TRBJ2-7; the D is unclear. In germline, CDR1 is SGDLS, CDR2 YYNGEE. V lost 6 bases and J 0 bases, leaving 13 bases between the germline ends. There are 14 residues in the CDR3. The CDR3 loop reads CASTSTGSSYEQYF. CDR3 bases: TGTGCCAGCACCAGCACCGGGTCCTCCTACGAGCAGTACTTC.

The V and J genes are TRBV6-1 and TRBJ2-7; D unresolved. Germline values: CDR1 MNHNS, CDR2 SASEGT. The length of the CDR3 is 13 residues. The germline V and J ends were trimmed by 5 bases and 2 bases, with 10 bases remaining between them. CDR3 in amino acids: CASSFVYAYEQYF. The CDR3 nucleotides are TGTGCCAGCAGTTTCGTCTACGCCTACGAGCAGTACTTC.

The chain recombines TRBV27 with TRBJ2-1; TRBD2 aligns across 7 bases. Trimming removed 5 bases from V and 8 bases from J; junction bases left unmatched: 12. Looked up from germline, CDR1 is MNHEY and CDR2 is SMNVEV (reference sequence). The CDR3 loop spans 15 amino acids. This CDR3 is CASSPDRGGVDEQFF. CDR3 nucleotides: TGTGCCAGCAGTCCCGACCGGGGAGGGGTCGATGAGCAGTTCTTC.

The rearrangement links TRBV27 to TRBJ2-3; tentative D call: TRBD1 (5 bases). The CDR3 runs 14 residues. Trimming removed 6 bases at V and 3 bases at J, with 13 bases between. The germline gives CDR1 MNHEY, CDR2 SMNVEV (reference sequence). The CDR3 sequence is CASRGWQGTDTQYF. CDR3 DNA sequence: TGTGCCAGCAGGGGATGGCAGGGTACAGATACGCAGTATTTT.

The V call is TRBV6-1, the J call TRBJ2-7; D perhaps matches TRBD2 (6 bases). The germline V gene encodes CDR1 MNHNS and CDR2 SASEGT. Between the trimmed V and J ends, which lost 8 bases and 2 bases, there was a span of 10 bases. The CDR3 consists of 12 residues. The CDR3 bases are TGTGCCAGCGGGCGGGGAACCTACGAGCAGTACTTC. Translation: CASGRGTYEQYF.

The V and J genes are TRBV18 and TRBJ2-2; 12 nucleotides align to TRBD2. Germline CDR1 reads KGHSH; CDR2 reads LQKENI. The J segment lost 3 bases and the V segment lost 5 bases, leaving 10 bases of the junction unmatched. The CDR3 is made up of 18 amino acids. The CDR3 nucleotides are TGTGCCAGCTCAATCAAGACTAGCGGGAGTTCCTACACCGGGGAGCTGTTTTTT. This encodes CASSIKTSGSSYTGELFF.

The DNA of the CDR3 is TGCGCCAGCAGCCAAGACCTCTCCCAGCGGGACTCCTACGAGCAGTACTTC. Protein product: CASSQDLSQRDSYEQYF. V and J are TRBV4-3 and TRBJ2-7; 7 nucleotides align to TRBD2. Looked up from germline, CDR1 is LGHNA and CDR2 is YSLEER. The CDR3 has 17 residues. The J segment lost 0 bases and the V segment lost 0 bases, leaving 8 bases of the junction unmatched.

The count of this clone is one. The V call is TRBV30, the J call TRBJ2-5, with TRBD2 matching 14 bases. The CDR3 runs 16 residues. CDR1 GTSNPN and CDR2 SVGIG come from the germline V gene (reference sequence). The V and J ends lost 1 base and 7 bases, in that order; junction bases with no gene match: 8. This CDR3 reads CAWSETSGRAGGTQYF. CDR3 in DNA: TGTGCCTGGAGTGAGACTAGCGGGAGGGCCGGCGGGACCCAGTACTTC.